This TCR beta chain was captured by sequencing in a study of monozygotic twins with inflammatory bowel disease. Points on this clonotype: The antigen remains undetermined.

The CDR3 runs 15 residues. From germline, CDR1 is SEHNR and CDR2 FQNEAQ (reference sequence). Making each TCR library took 3,000 to 4,500 ng of total RNA. Reprocessing the 5' RACE reads, TCRdb reports a single entry for every CDR3 protein and omits DNA. Its clone listing holds about 160,000 distinct CDR3 sequences. Study results and caveats: Different T cell subtypes could not be distinguished.

Sample: blood. The TCR was taken from a human donor with ulcerative colitis or Crohn's disease, or a healthy co-twin of an affected twin (not recorded which). This chain links TRBV7-9 with TRBJ2-3; no DNA is available, so the TRBD1 call from TCRdb remains unchecked. CDR3 sequence reads: CASSLGAGAWATQYF.